The text below deals with one T cell receptor beta chain. This record comes from a study of T cells after yellow fever vaccination. TCRdb fed the 5' RACE reads into MiXCR, producing one record per CDR3 protein. The repertoire holds about 99,000 distinct CDR3 sequences, roughly 5.2% seen once, with about 38% in the top ten. The CDR3 is made up of 15 amino acids. CDR1 is DFQATT, CDR2 SNEGSKA, per germline (reference sequence). The V end lost 6 bases, the J end lost 1 base, and 16 bases lay between the germline ends. The input for sequencing was CD8+ T cells sorted from PBMCs, taken 10 days after the yellow fever booster vaccination. V and J are TRBV20-1 and TRBJ2-1; tentative D call: TRBD1 (5 bases). The sequence came from a man younger than 35 who received the YFV17D yellow fever vaccine. CDR3 in amino acids: CSAGLTRASYNEQFF. The CDR3 bases are TGCAGTGCCGGCCTAACCAGGGCTTCCTACAATGAGCAGTTCTTC.